A single sample is the source of the 32 T cell receptor beta chains below, sequenced in a study of PD-L1 blockade in urothelial cancer. Time point indicated: pretreatment peripheral blood. Libraries were prepared by immunoSEQ multiplex PCR; TCRdb keeps only in-frame clonotypes and omits some of them. The table lists around 100,000 clones, roughly 87% of them singletons. Sequencing was performed on PBMCs, taken around atezolizumab (anti-PD-L1) treatment. These receptors originate from a man aged 55 to 70 with urothelial cancer.

A note on this clone: Other DNA sequences from this sample encode an identical CDR3 as well. The CDR3 here is CASSPPSTGELFF. For the CDR3, the DNA is TGTGCCAGCTCACCACCTAGCACCGGGGAGCTGTTTTTT. The V and J genes are TRBV18 and TRBJ2-2; D unresolved. This CDR3 comprises 13 residues. The germline V and J ends were trimmed by 0 bases and 4 bases, with 3 bases remaining between them. Germline CDR1 is KGHSH and CDR2 is LQKENI.

The rearrangement uses TRBV7-8 and TRBJ1-3, with D maybe TRBD1 (6 bases). The germline V gene encodes CDR1 SGHVS and CDR2 FQNEAQ. CDR3 length: 15 residues. Between the trimmed V and J ends, which lost 3 bases and 4 bases, there was a span of 13 bases. CDR3 sequence (DNA): TGTGCCAGCAGCTTCCCGACAGGATCGGGAAACACCATATATTTT. Residues: CASSFPTGSGNTIYF.

This clone was seen more than once but under ten times. CDR3 bases: TGTGCCAGCAGTTATCCGGCGGGCCAAAGGACCGGGGAGCTGTTTTTT. This codes for CASSYPAGQRTGELFF. The J gene is TRBJ2-2, the V gene TRBV28; D is possibly TRBD2 (5 bases). The CDR3 loop spans 16 amino acids. Trimming took 4 bases from V and 5 from J, leaving 17 bases between them. Germline V gene sequence: CDR1 MDHEN, CDR2 SYDVKM.

This sequence joins TRBV9 and TRBJ2-7; 7 bases are shared with TRBD2. CDR3 length: 12 amino acids. J was trimmed by 5 bases and V by 10 bases; bases with no gene match: 9. Germline V gene lookup returns CDR1 SGDLS and CDR2 YYNGEE. CDR3 in amino acids: CASSGGGDEQYF. Written as DNA, the CDR3 is TGTGCCTCAAGTGGGGGGGGTGACGAGCAGTACTTC.

The J gene is TRBJ1-1, the V gene TRBV19; D is unresolved. Germline-derived CDR1 and CDR2 are LNHDA and SQIVND (reference sequence). The CDR3 runs to 14 residues. Trimming pared 5 bases from V and 3 bases from J, leaving 13 bases between. The CDR3 DNA is TGTGCCAGTAGTCCATGGTCGGTTGACACTGAAGCTTTCTTT. As protein: CASSPWSVDTEAFF.

The CDR3 spells CASSWSHGPYEQYF. The CDR3 nucleotides are TGTGCCAGTAGTTGGAGTCATGGCCCCTACGAGCAGTACTTC. This chain uses TRBV19 with TRBJ2-7; no reliable D call. V was shortened by 5 bases and J by 2 bases, with 13 bases between the two germline ends. Germline values: CDR1 LNHDA, CDR2 SQIVND (reference sequence). The CDR3 is made up of 14 amino acids.

The CDR3 DNA reads as TGTGCCAGCAGCACGGGGGGGGTGACTAGCGTCCACTACAATGAGCAGTTCTTC. This encodes CASSTGGVTSVHYNEQFF. V is TRBV5-4 and J is TRBJ2-1; 8 bases align to TRBD2. Germline CDR1 and CDR2: SGHNT and YYREEE (reference sequence). V lost 4 bases and J lost 3; bases outside the gene matches: 15. CDR3 length: 18 residues. The full variable domain, rest sourced from reference TRBV5-4 and TRBJ2-1, is ETGVTQSPTHLIKTRGQQVTLRCSSQSGHNTVSWYQQALGQGPQFIFQYYREEENGRGNFPPRFSGLQFPNYSSELNVNALELDDSALYLCASSTGGVTSVHYNEQFFGPGTRLTVL.

The rearrangement links TRBV29-1 to TRBJ2-4; TRBD2 matches at 7 bases. Germline-derived CDR1 and CDR2 are SQVTM and ANQGSEA. V trimming: 3 bases; J trimming: 0 bases; junction bases outside the gene matches: 5. The length of the CDR3 is 15 residues. CDR3 in amino acids: CSVEGGWLAKNIQYF. The CDR3 bases are TGCAGCGTTGAGGGGGGGTGGCTAGCCAAAAACATTCAGTACTTC.

This chain joins TRBV7-6 and TRBJ1-3, with D perhaps TRBD1 (5 bases). The CDR3 is made up of 15 amino acids. Trimming left V 5 bases short and J 1 base short, with 12 bases between. Germline V gives CDR1 SGHVS, CDR2 FNYEAQ. The CDR3 bases are TGTGCCAGCAGCCCTGGGGGGGGGTCTGGAAACACCATATATTTT. Translating gives CASSPGGGSGNTIYF.

The chain uses TRBV15 and TRBJ2-5; 8 bases line up with TRBD2. The germline V gene encodes CDR1 LNHNV and CDR2 YYDKDF (reference sequence). V lost 1 base, J lost 4 bases, and 8 bases stayed unmatched. This CDR3 spans 16 amino acids. Here the CDR3 DNA reads TGTGCCACCAGCAGAGGGCTCGCGGGGGGCGGAGAGACCCAGTACTTC. Translated: CATSRGLAGGGETQYF.

The gene calls are TRBV7-8 and TRBJ2-1; 9 positions match TRBD2. Germline V gene lookup returns CDR1 SGHVS and CDR2 FQNEAQ. This CDR3 has 18 residues. The J segment lost 4 bases and the V segment lost 3 bases, leaving 13 bases of the junction unmatched. CDR3 residues: CASSFRGSGGLIYNEQFF. CDR3 in DNA: TGTGCCAGCAGCTTTAGGGGTAGCGGGGGCCTTATTTACAATGAGCAGTTCTTC.

The rearrangement joins TRBV7-9 to TRBJ2-3; a weak D match, TRBD2 (6 bases). In germline, CDR1 is SEHNR, CDR2 FQNEAQ (reference sequence). V lost 6 bases to trimming and J lost 5 bases, with 15 bases between them. The CDR3 consists of 14 residues. The CDR3 DNA sequence: TGTGCCAGCAGTTCCACTAGCAGCGGAGATACGCAGTATTTT. It codes for CASSSTSSGDTQYF.

This clone appeared once. This chain links TRBV5-6 with TRBJ2-7; a weak D match, TRBD1 (5 bases). This CDR3 spans 13 amino acids. V was shortened by 0 bases and J by 3 bases, with 7 bases between the two germline ends. CDR1 and CDR2 from the germline V gene are SGHDT and YYEEEE. The CDR3, as DNA: TGTGCCAGCAGCTTGGAAGGGGTCTACGAGCAGTACTTC. It translates to CASSLEGVYEQYF. The complete variable domain, with remaining parts taken from reference TRBV5-6 and TRBJ2-7, reads DAGVTQSPTHLIKTRGQQVTLRCSPKSGHDTVSWYQQALGQGPQFIFQYYEEEERQRGNFPDRFSGHQFPNYSSELNVNALLLGDSALYLCASSLEGVYEQYFGPGTRLTVT.

The genes are TRBV9 and TRBJ2-3; a weak D match, TRBD2 (7 bases). Germline CDR1 reads SGDLS; CDR2 reads YYNGEE. There are 14 residues in the CDR3. V was cut by 4 bases and J by 4 bases, with 13 bases left in between. The CDR3 bases are TGTGCCAGCAGCTTAGGGGGGGGTGCAGATACGCAGTATTTT. This translates into CASSLGGGADTQYF.

The rearrangement links TRBV5-1 to TRBJ2-7; 11 nucleotides agree with TRBD1. Per germline, CDR1 SGHRS and CDR2 YFSETQ. The CDR3 runs to 15 residues. The J segment lost 6 bases and the V segment lost 2 bases, leaving 7 bases of the junction unmatched. The CDR3 nucleotides read TGCGCCAGCAGCTTACCCCCGGGACAGGGGGGCGAGCAGTACTTC. This gives the protein CASSLPPGQGGEQYF.

The chain links TRBV4-2 to TRBJ1-1; D call uncertain. Trimming took off 4 bases at V and 1 base at J, with 13 bases between the two ends. CDR1 is LGHNA and CDR2 is YNFKEQ in the germline V gene. The CDR3 has 15 amino acids. The CDR3 coding sequence is TGTGCCAGCAGCCCGTCTTTGGCTCCGAACACTGAAGCTTTCTTT. Its protein is CASSPSLAPNTEAFF.

This clone was counted a single time. The V and J genes are TRBV4-3 and TRBJ1-4, with D tentatively TRBD1 (5 bases). CDR3 length equals 16 residues. V was shortened by 0 bases and J by 7 bases, with 15 bases between the two germline ends. The germline V gene encodes CDR1 LGHNA and CDR2 YSLEER. The CDR3 reads CASSQEASGRGEKLFF. DNA for the CDR3: TGCGCCAGCAGCCAAGAAGCCAGCGGGAGGGGTGAAAAACTGTTTTTT.

The chain couples TRBV7-8 to TRBJ2-2; 7 bases fit TRBD2. Trimming took 3 bases from V and 0 from J; bases not matched to a gene: 4. Per germline, CDR1 SGHVS and CDR2 FQNEAQ. CDR3 length: 16 residues. Here the CDR3 DNA reads TGTGCCAGCAGCTTCCAGACTAGCCCGAACACCGGGGAGCTGTTTTTT. Translation gives CASSFQTSPNTGELFF.

CDR3 in amino acids: CASSYSASLNGEQYF. CDR3 in DNA: TGTGCCAGCAGTTACAGTGCTAGCCTTAATGGGGAGCAGTACTTC. This chain connects TRBV6-5 to TRBJ2-7; weak D call: TRBD2 (5 bases). The germline V gene has CDR1 MNHEY and CDR2 SVGAGI. CDR3 length: 15 residues. V was trimmed by 2 bases and J by 7 bases, leaving 18 bases between them.

This clone was counted once. The chain employs TRBV11-1 and TRBJ1-1; no firm D call. CDR3 length equals 15 residues. CDR1 SGHAT and CDR2 FQDESV come from the germline V gene (reference sequence). V shed 1 base and J shed 8 bases, with 17 bases lying between them. The CDR3 nucleotides are TGTGCCAGCAGCTTAGGTCGCGGTTCGCATCCCGAAGCTTTCTTT. Amino acid sequence: CASSLGRGSHPEAFF.

The chain uses TRBV28 and TRBJ1-5, with no clear D. Trimming took 4 bases from V and 1 from J, leaving 8 bases between them. The CDR3 has 14 amino acids. CDR1 is MDHEN, CDR2 SYDVKM, per germline. CDR3 sequence (DNA): TGTGCCAGCAGTTCGCCCGGGAGCAATCAGCCCCAGCATTTT. Translating gives CASSSPGSNQPQHF.

The chain recombines TRBV6-5 with TRBJ2-7; the D is unclear. The germline V gene encodes CDR1 MNHEY and CDR2 SVGAGI. V was shortened by 3 bases and J by 4 bases, with 4 bases between the two germline ends. The CDR3 extends over 11 amino acids. The chain's CDR3 is CASSYLYEQYF. CDR3 DNA: TGTGCCAGCAGTTATTTATACGAGCAGTACTTC.

The sample holds one count of this clone. The rearrangement links TRBV27 to TRBJ1-6; D is ambiguous. The ends were cut back, 1 base at V and 6 bases at J, with 7 bases in the middle. Germline assignment: CDR1 MNHEY and CDR2 SMNVEV (reference sequence). The CDR3 consists of 14 residues. The CDR3 reads CASSLFIRNSPLHF. In nucleotides, the CDR3 is TGTGCCAGCAGTTTATTTATTCGTAATTCACCCCTCCACTTT.

In DNA, the CDR3 is TGTGCCAGCAGCGAGGGAAGCGGCGGGAGGGGAGGAGAGACCCAGTACTTC. Its translation: CASSEGSGGRGGETQYF. J is TRBJ2-5 and V is TRBV2; 9 positions match TRBD2. The ends lost 6 bases at V and 4 bases at J; junction bases unmatched: 15. The CDR3 spans 17 residues. Per the germline V gene, CDR1 is SNHLY and CDR2 is FYNNEI.

The chain employs TRBV5-5 and TRBJ2-5; TRBD2 is a possible D gene (6 bases). V was cut by 6 bases and J by 4 bases, with 13 bases left in between. This CDR3 spans 13 amino acids. The germline CDR1 and CDR2 sequences are SGHKS and YYEKEE (reference sequence). The CDR3 is CASTPMGGETQYF. DNA of the CDR3: TGTGCCAGCACCCCTATGGGGGGAGAGACCCAGTACTTC.

V is TRBV7-8 and J is TRBJ2-5, with 10 bases lining up with TRBD2. This CDR3 region has 18 residues. Trimming removed 5 bases from V and 7 bases from J; junction bases left unmatched: 19. Germline CDR1 SGHVS, CDR2 FQNEAQ. The CDR3 region has the DNA TGTGCCAGCAGCACCCGCCTGTCGAGCGGGGGGGCCGGGGTGACCCAGTACTTC. Protein: CASSTRLSSGGAGVTQYF. The full variable domain, its missing parts supplied by reference TRBV7-8 and TRBJ2-5, is GAGVSQSPRYKVAKRGQDVALRCDPISGHVSLFWYQQALGQGPEFLTYFQNEAQLDKSGLPSDRFFAERPEGSVSTLKIQRTQQEDSAVYLCASSTRLSSGGAGVTQYFGPGTRLLVL.

The rearrangement uses TRBV7-2 and TRBJ2-5; 7 bases agree with TRBD2. There are 14 residues in the CDR3. The germline gives CDR1 SGHTA, CDR2 FQGNSA. The V and J ends lost 1 base and 5 bases, in that order; junction bases with no gene match: 4. The CDR3 DNA follows: TGTGCCAGCAGCTTAGTGGGGGAGGGGGAGACCCAGTACTTC. Translation gives CASSLVGEGETQYF. The entire variable domain, with the rest obtained from reference TRBV7-2 and TRBJ2-5, is as follows: GAGVSQSPSNKVTEKGKDVELRCDPISGHTALYWYRQSLGQGLEFLIYFQGNSAPDKSGLPSDRFSAERTGGSVSTLTIQRTQQEDSAVYLCASSLVGEGETQYFGPGTRLLVL.

The rearrangement joins TRBV6-6 to TRBJ1-5; 8 bases are shared with TRBD1. The V gene's germline CDR1 is MNHNY and CDR2 SVGAGI (reference sequence). The V segment lost 2 bases and the J segment 6 bases; nucleotides outside the gene matches: 6. The CDR3 extends over 15 amino acids. CDR3 sequence: CASSYGQGAVQPQHF. CDR3 bases: TGTGCCAGCAGTTACGGCCAGGGGGCTGTTCAGCCCCAGCATTTT.

The chain links TRBV6-5 to TRBJ2-1, with TRBD2 matching 8 bases. Trimming cost V 6 bases and J 2 bases; bases outside gene matches: 6. The CDR3 runs 15 residues. CDR1 and CDR2 (germline): MNHEY, SVGAGI. The CDR3 DNA reads TGTGCCAGCAGGTCCACGGGGGGGCCCTACAATGAGCAGTTCTTC. It encodes CASRSTGGPYNEQFF.

This clone was observed a single time. This sequence joins TRBV13 and TRBJ2-3; TRBD1 matches 8 bases. V gave up 4 bases and J gave up 12 bases; unmatched junction bases: 6. The CDR3 is made up of 12 amino acids. Germline V lookup: CDR1 PRHDT, CDR2 FYEKMQ (reference sequence). The CDR3, as DNA: TGTGCCAGCAGCTCCCGGGACAGGCAACAGTATTTT. Its protein is CASSSRDRQQYF.

The rearrangement uses TRBV7-8 and TRBJ2-2; D not certain. Germline V lookup: CDR1 SGHVS, CDR2 FQNEAQ. V was pared by 1 base and J by 2 bases, with 5 bases between. The CDR3 is 14 residues long. The chain's CDR3 is CASSLGANTGELFF. CDR3 bases: TGTGCCAGCAGCTTAGGGGCTAACACCGGGGAGCTGTTTTTT. The entire variable domain, with the rest obtained from reference TRBV7-8 and TRBJ2-2, is as follows: GAGVSQSPRYKVAKRGQDVALRCDPISGHVSLFWYQQALGQGPEFLTYFQNEAQLDKSGLPSDRFFAERPEGSVSTLKIQRTQQEDSAVYLCASSLGANTGELFFGEGSRLTVL.

This clone appeared a few times. This specimen includes other DNA sequences encoding the same CDR3. This chain joins TRBV28 and TRBJ2-2; D call uncertain. There are 10 residues in the CDR3. Trimming took 10 bases from V and 8 from J, leaving 8 bases between them. CDR1 is MDHEN, CDR2 SYDVKM, per germline. The CDR3 is CATSTGELFF. In DNA form, the CDR3 reads TGTGCCACCAGCACTGGGGAGCTGTTTTTT.